The subject of this entry is one T cell receptor beta chain. These data come from a study of Ad26.COV2.S vaccination and SARS-CoV-2 variants. Regarding treatment: roughly 20 received Ad26.COV2.S at low or high dose, single or two shots; roughly five received placebo; per-sample allocation not given. The study sampled participants on day 63 after the first vaccine or placebo injection. The assay was immunoSEQ multiplex PCR, and TCRdb's table has in-frame clones only and misses some. The sample consists of a few hundred thousand clones, around 90% of them appearing once. This clonotype was sampled from a person aged 18-60 years who received the Ad26.COV2.S COVID-19 vaccine or a placebo. This specimen was peripheral blood, taken in a trial of Ad26.COV2.S vaccine versus placebo.

This CDR3 is CASSPAAVPPYNEQFF. The CDR3 nucleotides read TGTGCCAGCAGCCCCGCGGCGGTACCCCCCTACAATGAGCAGTTCTTC. The chain couples TRBV7-6 to TRBJ2-1; no clear D. Trimming shortened V by 5 bases and J by 2 bases, and 16 bases separated the two germline ends. CDR1 is SGHVS and CDR2 is FNYEAQ in the germline V gene. The length of the CDR3 is 16 residues.